One sample yielded the 28 T cell receptor beta chains listed below, sequenced in a study of blood T cell repertoires in COVID-19. The assay was immunoSEQ multiplex PCR, and TCRdb's table has in-frame clones only and misses some. The sample consists of 390,000 or so clones, about 83% of them appearing once. Sequenced sample: PBMCs or T cells enriched from blood (not recorded which). All receptors derive from a woman between 50 and 59 years old who had recovered from COVID-19.

The sample holds a few counts of this clone. The J gene is TRBJ1-5, the V gene TRBV27, with 9 nucleotides matching TRBD1. The CDR3 has 15 residues. The V gene's germline CDR1 is MNHEY and CDR2 SMNVEV (reference sequence). The trim removed 0 bases at V and 6 bases at J, leaving 3 bases unmatched. CDR3 sequence: CASSLSGTGIQPQHF. DNA for the CDR3: TGTGCCAGCAGTTTATCGGGGACAGGGATTCAGCCCCAGCATTTT.

The rearrangement uses TRBV5-1 and TRBJ1-3; TRBD1 might be the D (5 bases). V was clipped by 0 bases and J by 4 bases, with 8 bases between them. This CDR3 comprises 14 residues. Per germline, CDR1 SGHRS and CDR2 YFSETQ. The chain's CDR3 is CASSLEGSGNTIYF. CDR3 nucleotides: TGCGCCAGCAGCTTGGAGGGGTCCGGAAACACCATATATTTT. Full variable domain (missing parts from reference TRBV5-1 and TRBJ1-3): KAGVTQTPRYLIKTRGQQVTLSCSPISGHRSVSWYQQTPGQGLQFLFEYFSETQRNKGNFPGRFSGRQFSNSRSEMNVSTLELGDSALYLCASSLEGSGNTIYFGEGSWLTVV.

The V gene is TRBV19, the J gene TRBJ1-1; maybe TRBD1 (5 bases). Germline V gene sequence: CDR1 LNHDA, CDR2 SQIVND (reference sequence). The CDR3 is 15 amino acids. The V gene lost 3 bases and the J gene lost 2 bases, with 13 bases spanning the gap. CDR3 amino acids: CASSIPGHSNTEAFF. DNA for the CDR3: TGTGCCAGTAGTATTCCAGGACACTCTAACACTGAAGCTTTCTTT. Based on the CDR3 plus reference TRBV19 and TRBJ1-1, the full variable domain is DGGITQSPKYLFRKEGQNVTLSCEQNLNHDAMYWYRQDPGQGLRLIYYSQIVNDFQKGDIAEGYSVSREKKESFPLTVTSAQKNPTAFYLCASSIPGHSNTEAFFGQGTRLTVV.

The chain employs TRBV27 and TRBJ2-1; a possible D gene is TRBD2 (5 bases). The CDR3 spans 13 residues. CDR1 is MNHEY and CDR2 is SMNVEV in the germline V gene (reference sequence). V shed 3 bases and J shed 7 bases, with 10 bases lying between them. CDR3 region: CASSFGVINEQFF. The CDR3 bases are TGTGCCAGCAGTTTCGGGGTAATTAATGAGCAGTTCTTC.

The chain employs TRBV2 and TRBJ2-5, with 9 bases identical to TRBD2. The CDR3 is 14 residues long. CDR1 and CDR2 (germline): SNHLY, FYNNEI. Losses at the gene ends were 10 bases for V and 7 bases for J; bases not matched to a gene: 13. Here the CDR3 DNA reads TGTGCCACCCAAGGGACGGAGCGGGGGGCGACCCAGTACTTC. This sequence encodes CATQGTERGATQYF.

The genes are TRBV18 and TRBJ2-4; possibly TRBD2 for D (6 bases). Trimming stripped 2 bases from V and 0 bases from J, with 14 bases between. Looked up from germline, CDR1 is KGHSH and CDR2 is LQKENI. CDR3 size: 17 residues. CDR3 nucleotide sequence: TGTGCCAGCTCACCATCGGCGGGGAGTCTAGCCAAAAACATTCAGTACTTC. This gives the protein CASSPSAGSLAKNIQYF.

This chain connects TRBV7-8 to TRBJ2-5; 7 bases map to TRBD2. V trimming: 5 bases; J trimming: 5 bases; junction bases outside the gene matches: 11. The CDR3 runs to 15 residues. CDR1 SGHVS and CDR2 FQNEAQ come from the germline V gene. The CDR3 here is CASSPPPGRAETQYF. CDR3 in DNA: TGTGCCAGCAGCCCCCCCCCGGGGAGGGCGGAGACCCAGTACTTC.

This clone was recorded a few times. CDR3 protein: CASSFTLAGASYNEQFF. The DNA for the CDR3 is TGTGCCAGCAGCTTCACTTTAGCGGGGGCCTCCTACAATGAGCAGTTCTTC. The chain recombines TRBV7-3 with TRBJ2-1; 9 bases fit TRBD2. The CDR3 totals 17 residues. Per the germline V gene, CDR1 is SGHTA and CDR2 is FQGTGA. V dropped 3 bases and J dropped 0; count of bases not matched to a gene: 6.

The rearrangement uses TRBV5-1 and TRBJ1-2, with D perhaps matching TRBD1 (6 bases). The CDR3 contains 12 residues. Trimming pared 4 bases from V and 5 bases from J, leaving 9 bases between. Per the germline V gene, CDR1 is SGHRS and CDR2 is YFSETQ. CDR3 in DNA: TGCGCCAGCAGCCCCGACAGGTATGGCTACACCTTC. Protein product: CASSPDRYGYTF.

The V call is TRBV4-2, the J call TRBJ1-5, with TRBD1 matching 9 bases. J was trimmed by 6 bases and V by 5 bases; bases with no gene match: 5. CDR3 length: 14 amino acids. The V gene's germline CDR1 is LGHNA and CDR2 YNFKEQ. CDR3 protein: CASSGDRASQPQHF. Written as DNA, the CDR3 is TGTGCCAGCAGCGGGGACAGGGCTTCTCAGCCCCAGCATTTT.

The chain joins TRBV7-8 to TRBJ2-4; D is perhaps TRBD1 (5 bases). V was trimmed by 4 bases and J by 5 bases, leaving 15 bases between them. CDR1 SGHVS and CDR2 FQNEAQ come from the germline V gene. The CDR3 spans 15 residues. CDR3 sequence (DNA): TGTGCCAGCAGCTCGCAGGGTCCCGAACAAAACATTCAGTACTTC. It is translated as CASSSQGPEQNIQYF.

The gene calls are TRBV11-2 and TRBJ1-4; no clear D. Trimming took 2 bases from V and 3 from J, leaving 13 bases between them. The length of the CDR3 is 16 residues. Germline V CDR1 and CDR2: SGHAT, FQNNGV. The CDR3 coding sequence is TGTGCCAGCAGCTTATCCTACCCACCACCTAATGAAAAACTGTTTTTT. Translated, it gives CASSLSYPPPNEKLFF.

J is TRBJ2-7 and V is TRBV3-1 (or the pseudogene TRBV3-2), with a possible D match to TRBD1 (5 bases). The CDR3 extends over 14 amino acids. Trimming took off 4 bases at V and 5 bases at J, with 15 bases between the two ends. The germline V gene has CDR1 LGHDT and CDR2 YNNKEL (reference sequence). The CDR3 sequence is CASSLQGRWNEQYF. The CDR3 bases are TGTGCCAGCAGCCTCCAGGGAAGGTGGAACGAGCAGTACTTC.

The genes are TRBV19 and TRBJ1-6; D ambiguous. The CDR3 sequence is 17 residues long. CDR1 and CDR2 from the germline V gene are LNHDA and SQIVND (reference sequence). V gave up 0 bases and J gave up 3 bases, with 12 bases separating them. The CDR3 DNA reads as TGTGCCAGTAGTATAGATATACAGTTGGACTATAATTCACCCCTCCACTTT. This gives the protein CASSIDIQLDYNSPLHF.

This chain uses TRBV19 with TRBJ1-1; 8 nucleotides line up with TRBD1. Germline CDR1 LNHDA, CDR2 SQIVND (reference sequence). The CDR3 has 15 residues. Trimming took 4 bases from V and 2 from J; bases not matched to a gene: 6. CDR3 amino acids: CASSKGQGYNTEAFF. The CDR3 coding sequence is TGTGCCAGTAGTAAAGGACAGGGATATAACACTGAAGCTTTCTTT.

The chain employs TRBV5-1 and TRBJ2-7; TRBD1 matches 8 bases. The CDR3 is made up of 14 amino acids. Germline CDR1 is SGHRS and CDR2 is YFSETQ. V shed 4 bases, J shed 7 bases, and the junction held 10 bases outside the gene matches. The CDR3 coding sequence is TGCGCCAGCAGCCCAGGACAGGGTCTTGTGGAGCAGTACTTC. Translating it yields CASSPGQGLVEQYF.

In nucleotides, the CDR3 is TGCGCCAGCAGCCAGACAGGGGCAGCCAAAAACATTCAGTACTTC. Encoded protein: CASSQTGAAKNIQYF. The chain combines TRBV4-1 with TRBJ2-4; 8 positions agree with TRBD1. The CDR3 covers 15 residues. Trimming removed 3 bases from V and 0 bases from J; junction bases left unmatched: 1. Germline V gene sequence: CDR1 MGHRA, CDR2 YSYEKL.

CDR3 sequence (DNA): TGCAGCCTTTCCGGGACAGGGATCACAGATACGCAGTATTTT. Its translation is CSLSGTGITDTQYF. The V call is TRBV29-1, the J call TRBJ2-3; 9 bases are shared with TRBD1. V lost 8 bases to trimming and J lost 2 bases; unmatched junction nucleotides: 8. Germline values: CDR1 SQVTM, CDR2 ANQGSEA. The CDR3 runs 14 residues.

This chain connects TRBV2 to TRBJ1-5; weak D call: TRBD1 (5 bases). This CDR3 is 14 amino acids long. Trimming took 10 bases from V and 3 from J, leaving 16 bases between them. Per germline, CDR1 SNHLY and CDR2 FYNNEI. The CDR3 here is CATSGGSDNQPQHF. In DNA, the CDR3 is TGTGCCACAAGCGGGGGGAGCGACAATCAGCCCCAGCATTTT.

The chain has TRBV15 and TRBJ1-4; D is ambiguous. This CDR3 spans 14 amino acids. V was clipped by 1 base and J by 6 bases, with 9 bases between them. Germline V gene sequence: CDR1 LNHNV, CDR2 YYDKDF (reference sequence). CDR3 sequence (DNA): TGTGCCACCAGCAGAGTCGGGTTTGATGAAAAACTGTTTTTT. Its protein is CATSRVGFDEKLFF. The complete variable domain, with remaining parts taken from reference TRBV15 and TRBJ1-4, reads DAMVIQNPRYQVTQFGKPVTLSCSQTLNHNVMYWYQQKSSQAPKLLFHYYDKDFNNEADTPDNFQSRRPNTSFCFLDIRSPGLGDTAMYLCATSRVGFDEKLFFGSGTQLSVL.

The V and J genes are TRBV7-2 and TRBJ2-5; the match to TRBD1 covers 12 bases. With 5 bases clipped from V and 6 bases from J, the junction kept 4 bases outside the gene matches. CDR3 length: 14 residues. Looked up from germline, CDR1 is SGHTA and CDR2 is FQGNSA. The CDR3 region has the DNA TGTGCCAGCAGCCAGGGACAGGGGGCAAAGACCCAGTACTTC. Encoded protein: CASSQGQGAKTQYF.

The V gene is TRBV6-1, the J gene TRBJ2-1, with unresolved D. This CDR3 spans 14 amino acids. Germline CDR1 MNHNS, CDR2 SASEGT. The V and J ends lost 2 bases and 8 bases respectively, with 13 bases between them. CDR3 region: CASSERPGRDEQFF. DNA for the CDR3: TGTGCCAGCAGTGAAAGGCCGGGTCGGGATGAGCAGTTCTTC.

The chain carries TRBV29-1 and TRBJ1-2; no firm D call. Germline V gene lookup returns CDR1 SQVTM and CDR2 ANQGSEA. This CDR3 is 11 amino acids long. The ends were cut back, 7 bases at V and 2 bases at J, with 8 bases in the middle. The CDR3 here is CSDEGNYGYTF. DNA for the CDR3: TGCAGCGACGAGGGAAACTATGGCTACACCTTC.

The chain is built from TRBV5-6 and TRBJ1-1; no firm D call. Germline assignment: CDR1 SGHDT and CDR2 YYEEEE. The CDR3 is 13 amino acids. Trimming removed 4 bases at V and 1 base at J, with 8 bases between. The CDR3 region is CASSRSRNTEAFF. The CDR3 DNA reads as TGTGCCAGCAGCCGTAGTCGGAACACTGAAGCTTTCTTT.

The rearrangement links TRBV7-3 to TRBJ1-6; weak D call: TRBD1 (5 bases). The germline V gene has CDR1 SGHTA and CDR2 FQGTGA. Trimming shortened V by 1 base and J by 6 bases, and 10 bases separated the two germline ends. This CDR3 spans 15 amino acids. The CDR3 sequence is CASSLNGAANSPLHF. The CDR3 DNA reads TGTGCCAGCAGCTTAAATGGGGCGGCTAATTCACCCCTCCACTTT.

The genes are TRBV20-1 and TRBJ2-3; D remains ambiguous. V gave up 4 bases and J gave up 7 bases, with 6 bases separating them. Germline V lookup: CDR1 DFQATT, CDR2 SNEGSKA (reference sequence). The CDR3 consists of 10 residues. The CDR3 coding sequence is TGCAGTGCTAAGAGAAATACGCAGTATTTT. Encoded protein: CSAKRNTQYF.

The J gene is TRBJ1-6, the V gene TRBV12-3 or TRBV12-4; D is perhaps TRBD1 (5 bases). Between the trimmed V and J ends, which lost 4 bases and 9 bases, there was a span of 7 bases. The CDR3 is made up of 12 amino acids. The DNA of the CDR3 is TGTGCCAGCAGTTACAGGACTTCACCCCTCCACTTT. Protein sequence: CASSYRTSPLHF.

The chain uses TRBV7-3 and TRBJ2-5; 8 nucleotides agree with TRBD1. The CDR3 consists of 15 residues. The trim removed 5 bases at V and 3 bases at J, leaving 8 bases unmatched. CDR1 is SGHTA and CDR2 is FQGTGA in the germline V gene. The CDR3 sequence is CASSLTTDREETQYF. The CDR3 DNA reads TGTGCCAGCAGCCTTACTACGGACAGGGAAGAGACCCAGTACTTC.